Following are 24 T cell receptor beta chains from one sample sequenced in a study of control samples from healthy donors and cancer patients. This table comes from immunoSEQ multiplex PCR, and its TCRdb copy is limited to in-frame clones, with some not included. The table records about 170,000 clones, roughly 93% of them present only once. Source material: blood. These receptors were collected from a woman aged 55-69 years in good health.

This chain links TRBV5-6 with TRBJ1-1; D might be TRBD1 (5 bases). The V gene lost 7 bases and the J gene lost 11 bases, with 30 bases spanning the gap. The V gene's germline CDR1 is SGHDT and CDR2 YYEEEE. This CDR3 has 16 amino acids. For the CDR3, the DNA is TGTGCCAGCGGCCGTAGAGGGACGTCGGAGGCCCTGTCGGCTTTCTTT. This translates into CASGRRGTSEALSAFF.

This CDR3 reads CASSFFQGYNNEQFF. The DNA of the CDR3 is TGTGCCAGCAGCTTTTTCCAGGGTTACAACAATGAGCAGTTCTTC. This sequence joins TRBV7-2 and TRBJ2-1, with D possibly TRBD1 on 5 matching bases. The germline V gene encodes CDR1 SGHTA and CDR2 FQGNSA. The CDR3 has 15 amino acids. V was shortened by 3 bases and J by 5 bases, with 14 bases between the two germline ends.

The gene calls are TRBV4-3 and TRBJ2-7, with D perhaps TRBD1 (5 bases). Per germline, CDR1 LGHNA and CDR2 YSLEER. The length of the CDR3 is 15 residues. V was shortened by 0 bases and J by 3 bases, with 12 bases between the two germline ends. The CDR3 loop reads CASSQDTGQSYEQYF. CDR3 DNA sequence: TGCGCCAGCAGCCAAGATACAGGCCAAAGCTACGAGCAGTACTTC.

This clone was observed a single time. The V call is TRBV6-2 or TRBV6-3, the J call TRBJ2-1; D is unresolved. Germline assignment: CDR1 MNHEY and CDR2 SVGEGT. The CDR3 contains 15 residues. The V gene lost 0 bases and the J gene lost 4 bases, with 10 bases spanning the gap. In DNA, the CDR3 is TGTGCCAGCAGTTACTCGATGCCTATATACAATGAGCAGTTCTTC. This encodes CASSYSMPIYNEQFF.

This clone was counted a single time. The chain is built from TRBV6-5 and TRBJ2-1, with D perhaps TRBD1 (6 bases). V was trimmed by 1 base and J by 3 bases, leaving 13 bases between them. Germline assignment: CDR1 MNHEY and CDR2 SVGAGI. The CDR3 length is 16 residues. The DNA of the CDR3 is TGTGCCAGCAGTTACTTTAGGGGCAGGGGCTACAATGAGCAGTTCTTC. It translates to CASSYFRGRGYNEQFF.

In its sample, this clone was seen once. The chain couples TRBV21-1 to TRBJ2-5. TRBV21-1 is termed a pseudogene. The length of the CDR3 is 18 residues. The CDR3 sequence is CASSKVRNKKLQKETQYF. In nucleotides, the CDR3 is TGTGCCAGCAGCAAAGTTCGGAACAAAAAATTACAAAAAGAGACCCAGTACTTC.

The CDR3 DNA reads as TGTGCCAGCAGCATAGGGGCCCTCAGGTTCTTC. This sequence encodes CASSIGALRFF. The chain recombines TRBV21-1 with TRBJ2-1; the table calls TRBD1, which could not be checked here. TRBV21-1 is annotated as a pseudogene. The length of the CDR3 is 11 residues.

This clone was counted a few times. The chain joins TRBV19 to TRBJ2-7, with D perhaps matching TRBD2 (5 bases). V lost 3 bases and J 6 bases, leaving 12 bases between the germline ends. The CDR3 totals 13 residues. Germline assignment: CDR1 LNHDA and CDR2 SQIVND (reference sequence). In DNA, the CDR3 is TGTGCCAGTAGTATTGGAGCGGTCCCCGAGCAGTACTTC. This sequence encodes CASSIGAVPEQYF.

The rearrangement joins TRBV11-3 to TRBJ2-2, with no clear D. The germline V and J ends were trimmed by 0 bases and 1 base, with 6 bases remaining between them. This CDR3 is built from 15 residues. Germline V gene lookup returns CDR1 SGHNT and CDR2 YENEEA. CDR3 nucleotides: TGTGCCAGCAGCTTAGAATCAGGGAACACCGGGGAGCTGTTTTTT. Translation: CASSLESGNTGELFF.

The chain uses TRBV2 and TRBJ1-5, with D perhaps matching TRBD1 (6 bases). The CDR3 length is 13 residues. V lost 6 bases to trimming and J lost 5 bases, with 11 bases between them. CDR1 and CDR2 (germline): SNHLY, FYNNEI. CDR3 DNA sequence: TGTGCCAGCAGCGCCGGACAGCATCAGCCCCAGCATTTT. Its protein is CASSAGQHQPQHF.

The chain couples TRBV20-1 to TRBJ2-4; a weak D match, TRBD1 (6 bases). V lost 2 bases, J lost 14 bases, and 13 bases lay in between. From germline, CDR1 is DFQATT and CDR2 SNEGSKA (reference sequence). The CDR3 runs to 11 residues. In DNA, the CDR3 is TGCAGTGCTAGAACCGACAGGCATGAGTACTTC. Its protein product is CSARTDRHEYF.

The chain combines TRBV19 with TRBJ1-1; D gene uncertain. The germline V gene encodes CDR1 LNHDA and CDR2 SQIVND (reference sequence). Between the trimmed V and J ends, which lost 7 bases and 6 bases, there was a span of 15 bases. The CDR3 spans 13 residues. This chain's CDR3 is CASTSNGRSEAFF. The CDR3, as DNA: TGTGCCAGTACTTCCAATGGGAGGTCTGAAGCTTTCTTT. Full variable domain (remainder filled in from reference TRBV19 and TRBJ1-1): DGGITQSPKYLFRKEGQNVTLSCEQNLNHDAMYWYRQDPGQGLRLIYYSQIVNDFQKGDIAEGYSVSREKKESFPLTVTSAQKNPTAFYLCASTSNGRSEAFFGQGTRLTVV.

The sample holds one count of this clone. The J gene is TRBJ1-1, the V gene TRBV6-2 or TRBV6-3, with D tentatively TRBD1 (5 bases). This CDR3 is 18 amino acids long. Per the germline V gene, CDR1 is MNHEY and CDR2 is SVGEGT. V was trimmed by 4 bases and J by 0 bases, leaving 21 bases between them. The CDR3 DNA is TGTGCCAGCAGTTTAGACAGATCGTCGGGGCTTATGAACACTGAAGCTTTCTTT. Encoded protein: CASSLDRSSGLMNTEAFF.

The chain combines TRBV19 with TRBJ2-7; 8 bases fit TRBD2. The germline CDR1 and CDR2 sequences are LNHDA and SQIVND (reference sequence). V was clipped by 5 bases and J by 2 bases; unmatched bases: 5. The CDR3 is made up of 14 amino acids. DNA of the CDR3: TGTGCCAGTAGTGTCACTAGCGGCGCCTACGAGCAGTACTTC. This sequence encodes CASSVTSGAYEQYF.

This sequence joins TRBV9 and TRBJ1-5; D gene uncertain. Deletions cut 0 bases from V and 4 bases from J, with 11 bases between. There are 15 residues in the CDR3. CDR1 and CDR2 (germline): SGDLS, YYNGEE. CDR3 protein: CASSVGPLGNQPQHF. The CDR3 nucleotides read TGTGCCAGCAGCGTAGGTCCCCTGGGGAATCAGCCCCAGCATTTT. Full variable domain (remainder filled in from reference TRBV9 and TRBJ1-5): DSGVTQTPKHLITATGQRVTLRCSPRSGDLSVYWYQQSLDQGLQFLIQYYNGEERAKGNILERFSAQQFPDLHSELNLSSLELGDSALYFCASSVGPLGNQPQHFGDGTRLSIL.

The J gene is TRBJ1-6, the V gene TRBV5-4; the match to TRBD1 covers 9 bases. Trimming at V came to 5 bases and at J to 6 bases, leaving 3 bases not matched to a gene. There are 14 residues in the CDR3. Germline values: CDR1 SGHNT, CDR2 YYREEE (reference sequence). In DNA, the CDR3 is TGTGCCAGCAGTTCGGACAGGGGTAATTCACCCCTCCACTTT. Amino acids: CASSSDRGNSPLHF.

The V and J genes are TRBV10-3 and TRBJ1-1; D possibly corresponds to TRBD1 (5 bases). The V gene lost 4 bases and the J gene lost 0 bases, with 6 bases spanning the gap. CDR3 size: 13 residues. Looked up from germline, CDR1 is ENHRY and CDR2 is SYGVKD. CDR3 bases: TGTGCCATCAGTGGGGGGATGAACACTGAAGCTTTCTTT. Its translation is CAISGGMNTEAFF.

The chain is built from TRBV6-6 and TRBJ2-3, with 14 bases matching TRBD2. After removal of 5 bases from V and 5 bases from J, the junction contained 9 bases not matched to a gene. The V gene's germline CDR1 is MNHNY and CDR2 SVGAGI (reference sequence). The CDR3 extends over 17 amino acids. For the CDR3, the DNA is TGTGCCAGCAGTCTGACTAGCGGGGGGGCTCGGGTAGATACGCAGTATTTT. It is translated as CASSLTSGGARVDTQYF.

The rearrangement joins TRBV19 to TRBJ1-4; a possible D gene is TRBD1 (6 bases). Per the germline V gene, CDR1 is LNHDA and CDR2 is SQIVND (reference sequence). V lost 2 bases to trimming and J lost 4 bases, with 8 bases between them. CDR3 length: 14 residues. In DNA form, the CDR3 reads TGTGCCAGTAGTATAACACAGGGTAATGAAAAACTGTTTTTT. It codes for CASSITQGNEKLFF.

The rearrangement joins TRBV7-2 to TRBJ1-5; D might be TRBD1 (6 bases). Per the germline V gene, CDR1 is SGHTA and CDR2 is FQGNSA. Trimming left V 2 bases short and J 3 bases short, with 11 bases between. This CDR3 spans 15 amino acids. CDR3 in DNA: TGTGCCAGCAGCTTAAACAGGGCGGTCAATCAGCCCCAGCATTTT. Translating gives CASSLNRAVNQPQHF.

The chain has TRBV5-4 and TRBJ2-7, with 9 bases aligning to TRBD1. V lost 0 bases to trimming and J lost 6 bases; unmatched junction nucleotides: 4. This CDR3 has 14 residues. The germline gives CDR1 SGHNT, CDR2 YYREEE (reference sequence). CDR3 region: CASSLVQGASEQYF. DNA for the CDR3: TGTGCCAGCAGCTTGGTACAGGGGGCGTCCGAGCAGTACTTC. The full variable domain, completed using reference TRBV5-4 and TRBJ2-7, is ETGVTQSPTHLIKTRGQQVTLRCSSQSGHNTVSWYQQALGQGPQFIFQYYREEENGRGNFPPRFSGLQFPNYSSELNVNALELDDSALYLCASSLVQGASEQYFGPGTRLTVT.

V and J are TRBV7-2 and TRBJ2-3, with 8 bases fitting TRBD2. CDR1 and CDR2 from the germline V gene are SGHTA and FQGNSA. V was pared by 1 base and J by 7 bases, with 4 bases of the junction left unmatched. CDR3 length: 14 residues. The CDR3 sequence: CASSLERGGNTQYF. CDR3 bases: TGTGCCAGCAGCTTAGAACGGGGGGGCAATACGCAGTATTTT.

The gene calls are TRBV6-4 and TRBJ1-2, with 9 bases lining up with TRBD1. The CDR3 sequence is 15 residues long. After removal of 5 bases from V and 7 bases from J, the junction contained 11 bases not matched to a gene. Germline lookup yields CDR1 MRHNA and CDR2 SNTAGT. This chain's CDR3 is CASSQGQGIGVGYTF. DNA for the CDR3: TGTGCCAGCAGTCAAGGACAGGGGATCGGAGTTGGCTACACCTTC.

The chain couples TRBV6-5 to TRBJ2-1; D not certain. The CDR3 totals 14 residues. Between the trimmed V and J ends, which lost 2 bases and 5 bases, there was a span of 10 bases. The germline CDR1 and CDR2 sequences are MNHEY and SVGAGI. The CDR3 here is CASSYESGDNEQFF. CDR3 sequence (DNA): TGTGCCAGCAGTTACGAAAGTGGGGACAATGAGCAGTTCTTC.